This passage covers 3 T cell receptor beta chains from one sample sequenced in a study of shared clonotypes between healthy human individuals. Here immunoSEQ multiplex PCR was the method, and the copy in TCRdb shows in-frame clones only, minus some. The data contain about 380,000 clones, around 96% of them singletons. Material: memory CD8+ T cells sorted from blood. Subset reported: CD45RO+ cells pooled with CCR7-negative TemRA cells. The receptors were gathered from a man aged 25-40 years in good health.

The CDR3: CASSTDRKNTIYF. CDR3 bases: TGTGCCAGCAGTACGGACAGAAAAAACACCATATATTTT. J is TRBJ1-3 and V is TRBV2, with D maybe TRBD1 (6 bases). Trimming removed 5 bases at V and 6 bases at J, with 11 bases between. CDR1 is SNHLY, CDR2 FYNNEI, per germline. The CDR3 is 13 residues long.

The chain joins TRBV10-3 to TRBJ2-2; D is unresolved. The CDR3 extends over 13 amino acids. Trimming cost V 4 bases and J 0 bases, with 3 bases left between them. Germline V gene sequence: CDR1 ENHRY, CDR2 SYGVKD. DNA for the CDR3: TGTGCCATCAGTGCCACGAACACCGGGGAGCTGTTTTTT. This codes for CAISATNTGELFF.

The rearrangement links TRBV4-1 to TRBJ1-2, with D tentatively TRBD1 (5 bases). The CDR3 extends over 15 amino acids. The ends were cut back, 0 bases at V and 5 bases at J, with 13 bases in the middle. CDR1 MGHRA and CDR2 YSYEKL come from the germline V gene. In nucleotides, the CDR3 is TGCGCCAGCAGCCAAGAGAGGGGATGGGGTTATGGCTACACCTTC. Translating it yields CASSQERGWGYGYTF.